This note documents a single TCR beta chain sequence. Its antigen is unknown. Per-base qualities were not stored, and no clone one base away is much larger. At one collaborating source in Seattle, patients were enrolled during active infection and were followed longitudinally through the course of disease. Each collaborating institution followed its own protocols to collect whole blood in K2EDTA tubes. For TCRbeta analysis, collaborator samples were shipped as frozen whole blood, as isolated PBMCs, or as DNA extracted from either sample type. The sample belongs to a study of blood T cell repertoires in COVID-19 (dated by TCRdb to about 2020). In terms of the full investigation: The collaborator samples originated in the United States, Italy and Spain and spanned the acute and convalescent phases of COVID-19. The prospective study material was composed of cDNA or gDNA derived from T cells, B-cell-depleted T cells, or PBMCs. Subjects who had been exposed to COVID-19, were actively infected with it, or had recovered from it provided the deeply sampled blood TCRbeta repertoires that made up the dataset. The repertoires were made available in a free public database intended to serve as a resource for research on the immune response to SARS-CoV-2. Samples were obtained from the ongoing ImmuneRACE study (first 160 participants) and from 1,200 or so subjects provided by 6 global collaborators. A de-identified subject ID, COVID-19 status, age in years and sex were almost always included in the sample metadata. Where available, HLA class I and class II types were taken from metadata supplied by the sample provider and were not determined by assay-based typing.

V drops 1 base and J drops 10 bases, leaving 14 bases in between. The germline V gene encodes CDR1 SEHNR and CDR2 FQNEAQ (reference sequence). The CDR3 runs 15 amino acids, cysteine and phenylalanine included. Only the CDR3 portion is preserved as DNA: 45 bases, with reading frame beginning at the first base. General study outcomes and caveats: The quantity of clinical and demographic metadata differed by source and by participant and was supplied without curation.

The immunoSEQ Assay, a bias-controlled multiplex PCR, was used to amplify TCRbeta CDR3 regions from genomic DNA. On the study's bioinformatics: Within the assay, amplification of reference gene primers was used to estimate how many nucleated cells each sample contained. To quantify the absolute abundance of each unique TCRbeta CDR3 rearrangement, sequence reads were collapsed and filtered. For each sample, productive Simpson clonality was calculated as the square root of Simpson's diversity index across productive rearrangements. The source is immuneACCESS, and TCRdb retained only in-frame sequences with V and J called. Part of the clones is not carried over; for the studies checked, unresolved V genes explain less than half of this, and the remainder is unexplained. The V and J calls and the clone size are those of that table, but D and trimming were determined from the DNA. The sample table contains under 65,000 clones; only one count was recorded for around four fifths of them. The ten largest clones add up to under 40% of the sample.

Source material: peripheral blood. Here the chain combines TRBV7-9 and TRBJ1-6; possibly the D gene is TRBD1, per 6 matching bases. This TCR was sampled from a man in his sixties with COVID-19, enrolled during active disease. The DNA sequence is TGTGCCAGCAGCTTAGGTGGGGGACAATCCTCACCCCTCCACTTT. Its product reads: CASSLGGGQSSPLHF.